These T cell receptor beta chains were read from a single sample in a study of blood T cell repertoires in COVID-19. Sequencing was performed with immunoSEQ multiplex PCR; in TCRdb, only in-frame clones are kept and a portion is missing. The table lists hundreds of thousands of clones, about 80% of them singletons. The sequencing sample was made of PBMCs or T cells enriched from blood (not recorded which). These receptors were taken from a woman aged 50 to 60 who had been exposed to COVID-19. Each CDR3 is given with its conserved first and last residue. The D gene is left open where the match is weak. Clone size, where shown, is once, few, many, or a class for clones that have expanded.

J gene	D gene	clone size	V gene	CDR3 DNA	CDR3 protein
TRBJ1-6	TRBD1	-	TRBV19	TGTGCCAGTAGTGGGGACAGACTCAGCTCCTATAATTCACCCCTCCACTTT	CASSGDRLSSYNSPLHF
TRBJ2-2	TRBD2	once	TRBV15	TGTGCCACCAGCAGAGAACCGGGAGGGCCCGGGGAGCTGTTTTTT	CATSREPGGPGELFF
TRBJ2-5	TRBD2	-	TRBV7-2	TGTGCCAGCAGCTTAACACTAGCGGGGGGGAGTGGGACCCAGTACTTC	CASSLTLAGGSGTQYF
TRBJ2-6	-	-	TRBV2	TGTGCCAGCATTCTCTCTGGGGCCAACGTCCTGACTTTC	CASILSGANVLTF
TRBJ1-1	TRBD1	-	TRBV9	TGTGCCAGCAGCGTACAGGGGGCCACTGAAGCTTTCTTT	CASSVQGATEAFF
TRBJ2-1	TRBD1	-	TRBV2	TGTGCCAGCAGTACCGACAGGGGCCACAATGAGCAGTTCTTC	CASSTDRGHNEQFF
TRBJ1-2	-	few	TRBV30	TGTGCCTGGATTGAGGCGGGACGCGGCTACACCTTC	CAWIEAGRGYTF
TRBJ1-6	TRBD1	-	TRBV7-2	TGTGCCAGCAGCTCGGGGACAGGGAGGGTAGATTCACCCCTCCACTTT	CASSSGTGRVDSPLHF
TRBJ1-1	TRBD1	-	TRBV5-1	TGCGCCAGCAGCCCGGGTGCACAGGGGGGGAACACTGAAGCTTTCTTT	CASSPGAQGGNTEAFF
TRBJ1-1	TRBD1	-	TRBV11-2	TGTGCCAGCAGCTTGGGGACAGGGAACACTGAAGCTTTCTTT	CASSLGTGNTEAFF
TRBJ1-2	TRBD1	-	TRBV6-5	TGTGCCAGCAGCCCACAAGGGACAGGTTCCTCTGGCTACACCTTC	CASSPQGTGSSGYTF
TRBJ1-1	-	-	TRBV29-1	TGCAGCGTAGGGGACACTGAAGCTTTCTTT	CSVGDTEAFF
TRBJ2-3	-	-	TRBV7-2	TGTGCCAGCAGCTCCTACTGGGGCGCGGCTCGCACGCAGTATTTT	CASSSYWGAARTQYF
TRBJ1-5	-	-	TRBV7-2	TGTGCCAGCAGCTTAGCTGGCAGGGGCGGCAATCAGCCCCAGCATTTT	CASSLAGRGGNQPQHF
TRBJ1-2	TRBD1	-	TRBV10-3	TGTGCCATCAGTGGAGGGAAGGACAGGGGAAGTGGCTACACCTTC	CAISGGKDRGSGYTF
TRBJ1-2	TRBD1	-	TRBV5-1	TGCGCCAGCAGCCCGGCGGGACAGGGGGCCGGGGGCTACACCTTC	CASSPAGQGAGGYTF
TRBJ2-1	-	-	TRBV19	TGTGCCAGTAGTATCACCTTACAGGGAATTGAGCAGTTCTTC	CASSITLQGIEQFF
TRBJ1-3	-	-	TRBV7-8	TGTGCCAGCAGCTTCTGGAGCTCTGGAAACACCATATATTTT	CASSFWSSGNTIYF
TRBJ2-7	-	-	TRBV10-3	TGTGCCATCAGTGAGATGGGAGACGAGCAGTACTTC	CAISEMGDEQYF
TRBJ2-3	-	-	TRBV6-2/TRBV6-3	TGTGCCAGCAGTTCTCACGACTCTCCCAGCACAGATACGCAGTATTTT	CASSSHDSPSTDTQYF
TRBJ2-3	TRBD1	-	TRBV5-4	TGTGCCAGCACCCGTACAGGGGTGACAGATACGCAGTATTTT	CASTRTGVTDTQYF
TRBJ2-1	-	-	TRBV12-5	TGTGCTAGTGGTTTGGCCAACAGGGTCTTACCCTACAATGAGCAGTTCTTC	CASGLANRVLPYNEQFF
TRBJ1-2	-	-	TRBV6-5	TGTGCCAGCAGTCTTGACAGGCGTAACTATGGCTACACCTTC	CASSLDRRNYGYTF
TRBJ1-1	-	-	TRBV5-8	TGTGCCAGCGGACGACAGGACATGAACACTGAAGCTTTCTTT	CASGRQDMNTEAFF
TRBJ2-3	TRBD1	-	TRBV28	TGTGCCAGCAGTCTGGACAGGGCGGAGGCAGATACGCAGTATTTT	CASSLDRAEADTQYF
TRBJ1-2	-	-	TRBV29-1	TGCAGCGTTGAAGAGTCCGGAAGAAGCGGGGGGAAGGGCTATGGCTACACCTTC	CSVEESGRSGGKGYGYTF
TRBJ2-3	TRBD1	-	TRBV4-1	TGCGCCAGCAGCCAAATCCTCGGACAGGGGGCCACAGATACGCAGTATTTT	CASSQILGQGATDTQYF
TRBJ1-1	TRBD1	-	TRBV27	TGTGCCAGCAGTCCCTGGGACAGGGCAAGGAACACTGAAGCTTTCTTT	CASSPWDRARNTEAFF
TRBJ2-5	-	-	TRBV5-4	TGTGCCAGCAGCTTGAGTACAGTCCCACAGGAGACCCAGTACTTC	CASSLSTVPQETQYF
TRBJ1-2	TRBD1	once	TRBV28	TGTGCCAGCAGTCGGACAGGGCAGAGTGGCTACACCTTC	CASSRTGQSGYTF
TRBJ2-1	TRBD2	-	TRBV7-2	TGTGCCAGCAGCTTTAGGCGCGGGGGGGCAGGGGGCTACAATGAGCAGTTCTTC	CASSFRRGGAGGYNEQFF
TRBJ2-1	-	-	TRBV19	TGTGCCAGTAGTATAAGTAGCCATGAGCAGTTCTTC	CASSISSHEQFF
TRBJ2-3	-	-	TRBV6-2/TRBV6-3	TGTGCCAGCAGCCCAAAGGGACTGGACTCTGATACGCAGTATTTT	CASSPKGLDSDTQYF
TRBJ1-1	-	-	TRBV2	TGTGCCAGCAACGGGGGGATCGCTGAAGCTTTCTTT	CASNGGIAEAFF
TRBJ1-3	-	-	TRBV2	TGTGCCAGCAGCGGTGGTAGCTCTGGAAACACCATATATTTT	CASSGGSSGNTIYF
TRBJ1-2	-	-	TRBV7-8	TGTGCCAGCAGCCATAAGCCGGTACAGGGCTACACCTTC	CASSHKPVQGYTF
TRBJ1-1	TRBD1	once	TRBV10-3	TGTGCCCTTCGACAGGGGCCGGAATTCCCTGAAGCTTTCTTT	CALRQGPEFPEAFF
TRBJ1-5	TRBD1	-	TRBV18	TGTGCCAGCTCACTTCAACAGGGGACTCAGCCCCAGCATTTT	CASSLQQGTQPQHF
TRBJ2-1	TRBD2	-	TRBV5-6	TGTGCCAGCAGTTCCGGGACTAGCTTGAATGAGCAGTTCTTC	CASSSGTSLNEQFF
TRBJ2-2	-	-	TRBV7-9	TGTGCCAGCAGCCGAGAAGCCGGGGAGCTGTTTTTT	CASSREAGELFF